This TCR beta chain was sequenced during a study of blood T cell repertoires in COVID-19. Study information: Samples came from the United States, Italy and Spain, spanning acute and convalescent COVID-19. T cells, B-cell-depleted T cells, or PBMCs provided the cDNA or gDNA that served as material.

The CDR3 is made up of 15 amino acids. V lost 4 bases, J lost 4 bases, and 17 bases lay in between. Germline V CDR1 and CDR2: SGDLS, YYNGEE. The repertoire was sequenced with immunoSEQ multiplex PCR; TCRdb's copy has only in-frame clones and lacks some. The sample carries about 86,000 clones, 80% to 85% recorded once. Material for sequencing was peripheral blood. This TCR derives from a woman older than 75 with active or convalescent COVID-19. The gene calls are TRBV9 and TRBJ1-1; D may be TRBD1 (5 bases). CDR3 amino acids: CASSPTQGFRTEAFF. The CDR3 DNA reads as TGTGCCAGCAGCCCTACTCAGGGATTTCGCACTGAAGCTTTCTTT.